Reported below is one TCR beta chain. The antigen remains undetermined. In germline, CDR1 is MNHEY, CDR2 SMNVEV (reference sequence). The CDR3 length is 15 residues. V dropped 6 bases and J dropped 2 bases, with 16 bases sitting between them. The data were taken from a study of T cell responses to AZD1222 COVID-19 vaccine. Study-wide points: The CD4 TCRs associated with vaccination extended across spike and predominated at 160-218 and 743-854. An increase in Spike-specific TCR breadth and depth was observed after two AZD1222 doses. The donor cohort was predominantly white British with a female majority, and clonal diversity may have been underestimated.

Pooled samples include second doses given at about 4 or 12 weeks. The table came from immunoSEQ multiplex PCR; TCRdb's copy has only in-frame clones and leaves some out. The top ten clones hold 20% to 30% of a sample with tens of thousands of clones, 81% of them seen once. This sequence originates from an adult who received the AZD1222 COVID-19 vaccine. The sequenced sample was peripheral blood, obtained 28 days after the second AZD1222 dose. The V and J genes are TRBV27 and TRBJ1-1, with D unclear. The CDR3 DNA reads as TGTGCCAGCAGAGGGTCGTATTGGGTAAACACTGAAGCTTTCTTT. This gives the protein CASRGSYWVNTEAFF.